This passage covers 17 T cell receptor beta chains from one sample sequenced in a study of T cells after yellow fever vaccination. One entry per CDR3 protein results from TCRdb running MiXCR on the 5' RACE reads. The data contain some 600,000 distinct CDR3 sequences, around 17% of them singletons. The source material was PBMCs, sampled 4 to 6 days after the first yellow fever vaccination. The receptors shown here come from a man aged 18 to 29 who received the YFV17D yellow fever vaccine.

CDR3 residues: CASSQGPVLAGVADTQYF. CDR3 in DNA: TGCGCCAGCAGCCAAGGCCCGGTACTAGCGGGGGTTGCAGATACGCAGTATTTT. This chain uses TRBV4-3 with TRBJ2-3; the match to TRBD2 covers 11 bases. The CDR3 totals 18 residues. V lost 1 base and J lost 4; bases outside the gene matches: 10. Germline CDR1 and CDR2: LGHNA and YSLEER.

This clonotype appeared a few times. This sequence joins TRBV11-2 and TRBJ2-7; no clear D. Trimming stripped 0 bases from V and 1 base from J, with 16 bases between. Germline CDR1 reads SGHAT; CDR2 reads FQNNGV. The CDR3 covers 17 residues. This CDR3 is CASSLDGLSPSSYEQYF. The CDR3 region has the DNA TGTGCCAGCAGCTTAGATGGCCTCTCCCCCTCATCCTACGAGCAGTACTTC.

The chain couples TRBV6-1 to TRBJ2-7; 7 bases align to TRBD1. V shed 4 bases and J 6 bases; nucleotides not matched to a gene: 9. Looked up from germline, CDR1 is MNHNS and CDR2 is SASEGT. The CDR3 is 14 residues long. This CDR3 is CASSALKTGPEQYV. Written as DNA, the CDR3 is TGTGCCAGCAGTGCGTTAAAGACAGGGCCCGAGCAGTACGTC.

This clonotype appeared a few times. The chain links TRBV5-1 to TRBJ2-1; D is perhaps TRBD2 (5 bases). Trimming shortened V by 0 bases and J by 8 bases, and 18 bases separated the two germline ends. This CDR3 has 16 amino acids. Germline values: CDR1 SGHRS, CDR2 YFSETQ. CDR3 residues: CASSLGDGTSGDEQFF. The CDR3 nucleotides are TGCGCCAGCAGCTTGGGCGACGGTACCAGCGGCGATGAGCAGTTCTTC.

The CDR3 is CASSYETGDLNNEQFF. CDR3 bases: TGTGCCAGCAGTTACGAGACAGGGGACTTGAACAATGAGCAGTTCTTC. The chain joins TRBV6-2 or TRBV6-3 to TRBJ2-1; 8 bases are shared with TRBD1. In germline, CDR1 is MNHEY, CDR2 SVGEGT. V trimming: 2 bases; J trimming: 5 bases; junction bases outside the gene matches: 8. The CDR3 runs to 16 residues.

This chain joins TRBV10-3 and TRBJ2-1; 12 positions agree with TRBD2. The CDR3 length is 17 residues. The germline CDR1 and CDR2 sequences are ENHRY and SYGVKD. V lost 4 bases and J lost 4; bases outside the gene matches: 8. The CDR3 protein is CAISGQLAGGGYNEQFF. The DNA for the CDR3 is TGTGCCATCAGTGGGCAACTAGCGGGGGGCGGTTACAATGAGCAGTTCTTC.

There are a few counts of this clonotype. CDR3 nucleotide sequence: TGTGCCACCAGTGATGGAGACAATCAGCCCCAGCATTTT. Translated, it gives CATSDGDNQPQHF. This sequence joins TRBV24-1 and TRBJ1-5; no clear D. The CDR3 consists of 13 residues. V was cut by 3 bases and J by 3 bases, with 5 bases left in between. Germline values: CDR1 KGHDR, CDR2 SFDVKD.

This clonotype was picked up many times. V and J are TRBV11-2 and TRBJ1-1; the D gene is possibly TRBD1 (6 bases). The V end lost 5 bases, the J end lost 2 bases, and 12 bases lay between the germline ends. The CDR3 sequence is 14 residues long. Germline-derived CDR1 and CDR2 are SGHAT and FQNNGV. CDR3 in DNA: TGTGCCAGCAGCCGCGTGGGGGCCAACACTGAAGCTTTCTTT. Residues: CASSRVGANTEAFF.

The chain couples TRBV6-2 or TRBV6-3 to TRBJ1-4; D unresolved. Germline V gives CDR1 MNHEY, CDR2 SVGEGT. Trimming left V 5 bases short and J 4 bases short, with 5 bases between. The CDR3 loop spans 12 amino acids. The CDR3 sequence: CASSMNNEKLFF. The CDR3, as DNA: TGTGCCAGCAGTATGAATAATGAAAAACTGTTTTTT.

V gene TRBV15 combines with J gene TRBJ2-2; 8 positions agree with TRBD1. Germline assignment: CDR1 LNHNV and CDR2 YYDKDF (reference sequence). V lost 0 bases to trimming and J lost 5 bases; unmatched junction nucleotides: 8. The CDR3 loop spans 17 amino acids. The CDR3 DNA is TGTGCCACCAGCAGAGATTGGCAGGGGGCGCGAACCGGGGAGCTGTTTTTT. Translated, it gives CATSRDWQGARTGELFF. Variable domain in full (rest from reference TRBV15 and TRBJ2-2): DAMVIQNPRYQVTQFGKPVTLSCSQTLNHNVMYWYQQKSSQAPKLLFHYYDKDFNNEADTPDNFQSRRPNTSFCFLDIRSPGLGDTAMYLCATSRDWQGARTGELFFGEGSRLTVL.

In its sample, this clonotype was seen a few times. The chain joins TRBV5-1 to TRBJ2-1; possibly TRBD1 for D (6 bases). V gave up 3 bases and J gave up 7 bases, with 17 bases separating them. In germline, CDR1 is SGHRS, CDR2 YFSETQ. There are 15 residues in the CDR3. The DNA of the CDR3 is TGCGCCAGCAGCTCACCCGGGACAACGGGGAATGAGCAGTTCTTC. Translated: CASSSPGTTGNEQFF.

This clonotype was seen a handful of times. J is TRBJ2-3 and V is TRBV28, with 7 bases identical to TRBD1. The CDR3 has 14 residues. The V and J ends lost 7 bases and 2 bases, in that order; junction bases with no gene match: 6. Germline CDR1 reads MDHEN; CDR2 reads SYDVKM. As DNA, the CDR3 is TGTGCCAGCAACATCAGGGGGTACACAGATACGCAGTATTTT. Translated, it gives CASNIRGYTDTQYF.

This clonotype appeared a few times. The chain carries TRBV12-3 or TRBV12-4 and TRBJ1-2; D is unclear. This CDR3 is built from 13 residues. V was cut by 7 bases and J by 2 bases, with 11 bases left in between. CDR3 region: CASTPWRNYGYTF. The CDR3 nucleotides read TGTGCCAGCACCCCGTGGAGAAACTATGGCTACACCTTC.

This clonotype turned up a few times. CDR3 sequence: CASSGGDSTEAFF. The CDR3, as DNA: TGCGCCAGCAGCGGGGGGGATAGCACTGAAGCTTTCTTT. The chain is built from TRBV5-1 and TRBJ1-1; tentatively, D is TRBD1 (5 bases). The CDR3 runs to 13 residues. Germline V gene lookup returns CDR1 SGHRS and CDR2 YFSETQ. The V gene lost 4 bases and the J gene lost 4 bases, with 11 bases spanning the gap.

The V gene is TRBV14, the J gene TRBJ2-2; D may be TRBD1 (6 bases). Germline V gives CDR1 SGHDN, CDR2 FVKESK. V was cut by 2 bases and J by 3 bases, with 10 bases left in between. There are 15 residues in the CDR3. CDR3 amino acids: CASSQIEGDTGELFF. The CDR3 region has the DNA TGTGCCAGCAGCCAAATTGAGGGGGACACCGGGGAGCTGTTTTTT.

The sample holds a few counts of this clonotype. The J gene is TRBJ1-4, the V gene TRBV15; 7 positions match TRBD1. CDR3 length: 15 residues. V shed 7 bases, J shed 4 bases, and the junction held 9 bases outside the gene matches. The V gene's germline CDR1 is LNHNV and CDR2 YYDKDF (reference sequence). This CDR3 reads CATNKRGLGNEKLFF. The CDR3 DNA sequence: TGTGCCACCAACAAAAGGGGGCTTGGTAATGAAAAACTGTTTTTT.

This clonotype was recorded at least ten times. The chain is built from TRBV12-3 or TRBV12-4 and TRBJ1-5, with D maybe TRBD1 (6 bases). Trimming pared 7 bases from V and 6 bases from J, leaving 16 bases between. The CDR3 has 14 amino acids. CDR3 nucleotides: TGTGCCAGCACCCCACAGGGAGGGGGTCAGCCCCAGCATTTT. Encoded protein: CASTPQGGGQPQHF.